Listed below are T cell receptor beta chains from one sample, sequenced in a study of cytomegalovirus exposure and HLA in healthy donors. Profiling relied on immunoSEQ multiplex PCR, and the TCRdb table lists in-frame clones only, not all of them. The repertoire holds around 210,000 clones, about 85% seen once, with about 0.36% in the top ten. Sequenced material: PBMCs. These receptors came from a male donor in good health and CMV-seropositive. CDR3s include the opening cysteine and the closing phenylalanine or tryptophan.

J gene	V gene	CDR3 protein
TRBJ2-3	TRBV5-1	CASSIGGLGTDTQYF
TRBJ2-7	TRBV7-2	CASSLSSGGGPYEQYF
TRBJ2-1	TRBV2	CASSEDGRDQFF
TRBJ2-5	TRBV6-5	CASSYSEGIGTQYF
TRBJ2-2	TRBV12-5	CASGLEGNTGELFF
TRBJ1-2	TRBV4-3	CASSLSGTGTYGYTF
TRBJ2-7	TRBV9	CASSLSGSPYEQYF
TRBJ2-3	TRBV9	CASSLSSGGTDTQYF
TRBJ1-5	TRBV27	CASSLSHGTNSNQPQHF
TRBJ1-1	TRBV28	CASSLWELPGGTEAFF
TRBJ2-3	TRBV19	CASSISRNTDTQYF
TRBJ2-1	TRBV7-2	CASSPLITSGGPMGQFF
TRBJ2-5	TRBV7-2	CASGDPGLAMYF
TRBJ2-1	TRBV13	CASSLLGVAGNNEQFF
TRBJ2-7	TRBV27	CASSLMGDSRGEQYF
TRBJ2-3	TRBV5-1	CASSLGQEGTDTQYF
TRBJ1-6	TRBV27	CASSFEQGRTSPLHF
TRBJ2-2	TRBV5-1	CASSDPGLAMPGELFF